This TCR beta chain was sequenced for a study of CD8+CD57+ T cells in acquired aplastic anemia. Findings of the study overall: Comparison of patients with controls identified about 30 shared CD8+ CDR3 sequences.

This clonotype was counted once. The antigen is undetermined. The CDR3 totals 13 residues. Deletions cut 5 bases from V and 4 bases from J, with 9 bases between. Germline lookup yields CDR1 LNHDA and CDR2 SQIVND (reference sequence). TCR beta VDJ and CDR3 profiles were obtained from a genomic DNA template. TCRdb recomputed calls from the reads with MiXCR, one row per CDR3 protein. The table has some 150,000 distinct CDR3 sequences, more than 35% seen once; the top ten hold roughly 8.9%. The source material was sorted CD4+, CD8+, or CD8+CD57+ T cells (not recorded which) from PBMCs. The sequence was obtained from a human donor in good health, serving as a control. V and J are TRBV19 and TRBJ2-1; a possible D gene is TRBD2 (5 bases). In nucleotides, the CDR3 is TGTGCCAGTAGTGAGGGCGATTACAATGAGCAGTTCTTC. It specifies CASSEGDYNEQFF.